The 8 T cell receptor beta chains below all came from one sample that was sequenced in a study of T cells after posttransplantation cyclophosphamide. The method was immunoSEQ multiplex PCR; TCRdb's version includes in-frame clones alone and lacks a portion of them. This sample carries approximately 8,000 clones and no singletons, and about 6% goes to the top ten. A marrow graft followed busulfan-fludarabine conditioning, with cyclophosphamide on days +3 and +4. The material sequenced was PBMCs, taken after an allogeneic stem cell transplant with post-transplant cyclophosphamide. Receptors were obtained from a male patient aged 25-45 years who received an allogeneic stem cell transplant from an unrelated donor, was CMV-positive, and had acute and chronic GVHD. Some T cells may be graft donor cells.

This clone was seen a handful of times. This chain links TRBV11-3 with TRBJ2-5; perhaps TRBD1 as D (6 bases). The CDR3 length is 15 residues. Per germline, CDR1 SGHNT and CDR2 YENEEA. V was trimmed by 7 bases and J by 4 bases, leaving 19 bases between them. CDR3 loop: CASNPDSQGRETQYF. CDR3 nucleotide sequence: TGTGCCAGCAACCCGGACAGTCAGGGAAGAGAGACCCAGTACTTC.

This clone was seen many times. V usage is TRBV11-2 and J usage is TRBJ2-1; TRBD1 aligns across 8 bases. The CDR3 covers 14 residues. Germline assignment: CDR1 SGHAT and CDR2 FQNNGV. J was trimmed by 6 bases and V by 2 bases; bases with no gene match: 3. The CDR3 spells CASSLLTGGNEQFF. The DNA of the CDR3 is TGTGCCAGCAGCTTACTTACAGGGGGCAATGAGCAGTTCTTC.

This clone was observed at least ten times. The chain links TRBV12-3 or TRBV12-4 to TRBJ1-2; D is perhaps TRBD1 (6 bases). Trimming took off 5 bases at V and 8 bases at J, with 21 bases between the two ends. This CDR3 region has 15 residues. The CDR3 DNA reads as TGTGCCAGCAGTATTGGTGGATATGGGGGCCTCGGCTACACCTTC. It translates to CASSIGGYGGLGYTF.

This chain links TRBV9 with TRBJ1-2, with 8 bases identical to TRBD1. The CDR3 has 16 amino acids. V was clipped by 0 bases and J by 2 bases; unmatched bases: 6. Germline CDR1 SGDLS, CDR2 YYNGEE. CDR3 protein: CASSVAKQGGNYGYTF. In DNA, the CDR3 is TGTGCCAGCAGCGTAGCTAAACAGGGGGGCAACTATGGCTACACCTTC.

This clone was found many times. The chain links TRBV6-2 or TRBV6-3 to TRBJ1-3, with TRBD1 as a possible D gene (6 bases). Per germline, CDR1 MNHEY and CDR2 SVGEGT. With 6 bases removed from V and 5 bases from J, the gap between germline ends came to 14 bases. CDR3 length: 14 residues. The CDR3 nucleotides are TGTGCCAGCAGCATCCAGGGGAGGAGAAACACCATATATTTT. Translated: CASSIQGRRNTIYF.

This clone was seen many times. CDR3 DNA sequence: TGCGCCAGCAGCTTGGCCCCAAGCGGGAGCACAGATACGCAGTATTTT. Translating gives CASSLAPSGSTDTQYF. The chain couples TRBV5-1 to TRBJ2-3; D might be TRBD2 (6 bases). V shed 0 bases and J shed 0 bases, with 11 bases lying between them. In germline, CDR1 is SGHRS, CDR2 YFSETQ. This CDR3 region has 16 residues.

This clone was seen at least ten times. CDR3 in amino acids: CASSYFGPAGDYGYTF. The CDR3 DNA follows: TGTGCCAGCAGTTACTTTGGCCCCGCGGGGGACTATGGCTACACCTTC. This chain links TRBV6-6 with TRBJ1-2; the D gene is possibly TRBD1 (5 bases). The CDR3 extends over 16 amino acids. Germline assignment: CDR1 MNHNY and CDR2 SVGAGI (reference sequence). V lost 1 base and J lost 3, with 15 bases in between.

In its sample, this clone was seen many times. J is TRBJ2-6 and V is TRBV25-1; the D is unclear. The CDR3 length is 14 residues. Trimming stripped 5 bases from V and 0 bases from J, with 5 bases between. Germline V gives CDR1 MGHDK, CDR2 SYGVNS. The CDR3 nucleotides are TGTGCCAGCAGTTACAGCTCTGGGGCCAACGTCCTGACTTTC. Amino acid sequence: CASSYSSGANVLTF.